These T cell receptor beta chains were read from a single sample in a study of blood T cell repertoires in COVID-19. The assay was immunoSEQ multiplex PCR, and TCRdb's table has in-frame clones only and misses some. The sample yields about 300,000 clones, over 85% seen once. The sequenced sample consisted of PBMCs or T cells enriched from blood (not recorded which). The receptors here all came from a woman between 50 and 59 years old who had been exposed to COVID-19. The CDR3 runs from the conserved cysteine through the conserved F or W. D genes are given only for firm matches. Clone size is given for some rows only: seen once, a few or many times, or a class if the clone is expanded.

CDR3 DNA: TGTGCCAGCAGCCTTCAGGGGGGTGCCCAGCATTTT; CDR3 protein: CASSLQGGAQHF; V gene: TRBV21-1; D gene: NA; J gene: TRBJ1-5; clone size: NA
CDR3 DNA: TGTGCCAGCAGTGCCCAAGGGGCGATGAACACTGAAGCTTTCTTT; CDR3 protein: CASSAQGAMNTEAFF; V gene: TRBV2; D gene: NA; J gene: TRBJ1-1; clone size: NA
CDR3 DNA: TGTGCCAGCAGTCGGGACAGGGGGTTCCCCGGGGAGCTGTTTTTT; CDR3 protein: CASSRDRGFPGELFF; V gene: TRBV28; D gene: TRBD1; J gene: TRBJ2-2; clone size: few
CDR3 DNA: TGTGCCAGCAGTGCGGGACAGGGGGCTAAAGGCTACGAGCAGTACTTC; CDR3 protein: CASSAGQGAKGYEQYF; V gene: TRBV2; D gene: TRBD1; J gene: TRBJ2-7; clone size: NA
CDR3 DNA: TGTGCCAGCAGCGCCGCCGGGTTGGCGCGCAATGAAAAACTGTTTTTT; CDR3 protein: CASSAAGLARNEKLFF; V gene: TRBV13; D gene: NA; J gene: TRBJ1-4; clone size: NA
CDR3 DNA: TGTGCCAGCAGTGAAGCCGGGGTTGGCGAGCAGTACTTC; CDR3 protein: CASSEAGVGEQYF; V gene: TRBV6-1; D gene: NA; J gene: TRBJ2-7; clone size: NA
CDR3 DNA: TGTGCCAGCAGACGGGACAGGTACGGAAACACCATATATTTT; CDR3 protein: CASRRDRYGNTIYF; V gene: TRBV28; D gene: TRBD1; J gene: TRBJ1-3; clone size: NA
CDR3 DNA: TGTGCCAGTATCCCAGGCTCTGGGGCCAACGTCCTGACTTTC; CDR3 protein: CASIPGSGANVLTF; V gene: TRBV19; D gene: NA; J gene: TRBJ2-6; clone size: NA
CDR3 DNA: TGTGCCAGCAGCCACCGCGGCGGAGCAAGAGCCACCGGGGAGCTGTTTTTT; CDR3 protein: CASSHRGGARATGELFF; V gene: TRBV9; D gene: NA; J gene: TRBJ2-2; clone size: NA
CDR3 DNA: TGTGCCAGTAGCCGTGGGGACAGGGCAGGCAATCAGCCCCAGCATTTT; CDR3 protein: CASSRGDRAGNQPQHF; V gene: TRBV19; D gene: TRBD1; J gene: TRBJ1-5; clone size: NA
CDR3 DNA: TGTGCCACAAGGGACACATCGAACACCGGGGAGCTGTTTTTT; CDR3 protein: CATRDTSNTGELFF; V gene: TRBV10-3; D gene: NA; J gene: TRBJ2-2; clone size: once
CDR3 DNA: TGCGCCAGCAGGGTTGGGACTAGCTCCTACAATGAGCAGTTCTTC; CDR3 protein: CASRVGTSSYNEQFF; V gene: TRBV5-1; D gene: TRBD2; J gene: TRBJ2-1; clone size: NA
CDR3 DNA: TGTGCCAGCAGAGCCGACAGGGTGGGGCCCTACAATGAGCAGTTCTTC; CDR3 protein: CASRADRVGPYNEQFF; V gene: TRBV28; D gene: TRBD1; J gene: TRBJ2-1; clone size: once
CDR3 DNA: TGTGCCAGCAGCTTGGGTCGGACTAGCGGGACCCTACAAGAGACCCAGTACTTC; CDR3 protein: CASSLGRTSGTLQETQYF; V gene: TRBV5-5; D gene: TRBD2; J gene: TRBJ2-5; clone size: NA
CDR3 DNA: TGTGCCAGCAGCTTACATGTGGGGCAAGACGCGAGAAGGGAGCTGTTTTTT; CDR3 protein: CASSLHVGQDARRELFF; V gene: TRBV5-4; D gene: NA; J gene: TRBJ2-2; clone size: once
CDR3 DNA: TGTGCCAGCAGTTATTTGGCAGGGGGCACTGAAGCTTTCTTT; CDR3 protein: CASSYLAGGTEAFF; V gene: TRBV6-5; D gene: TRBD1; J gene: TRBJ1-1; clone size: NA
CDR3 DNA: TGCGCCAGCAGCTTGGTATTGGGACAGGGGGGAGAAAAACTGTTTTTT; CDR3 protein: CASSLVLGQGGEKLFF; V gene: TRBV5-1; D gene: TRBD1; J gene: TRBJ1-4; clone size: NA
CDR3 DNA: TGTGCCAGCACCCGAACTACAGGGCTCCAGCACGAGCAGTACTTC; CDR3 protein: CASTRTTGLQHEQYF; V gene: TRBV6-5; D gene: NA; J gene: TRBJ2-7; clone size: NA
CDR3 DNA: TGTGCCAGCTCTACAGGGGACACCTCCTACGAGCAGTACTTC; CDR3 protein: CASSTGDTSYEQYF; V gene: TRBV18; D gene: TRBD1; J gene: TRBJ2-7; clone size: NA
CDR3 DNA: TGTGCCAGCAGTGAGGGTCTTACAGGGTTGAGGGTTGGGCTGTTTTTT; CDR3 protein: CASSEGLTGLRVGLFF; V gene: TRBV6-1; D gene: NA; J gene: TRBJ2-2; clone size: NA
CDR3 DNA: TGTGCCAGCAGCCCCAAAACCGGACAACTTCTCTCTGGAAACACCATATATTTT; CDR3 protein: CASSPKTGQLLSGNTIYF; V gene: TRBV7-9; D gene: NA; J gene: TRBJ1-3; clone size: NA
CDR3 DNA: TGTGCCAGCAGCCCTGCGGACAGGTCGAATCAGCCCCAGCATTTT; CDR3 protein: CASSPADRSNQPQHF; V gene: TRBV6-2/TRBV6-3; D gene: TRBD1; J gene: TRBJ1-5; clone size: NA
CDR3 DNA: TGTGCCATCAGTGAGTTATACGAGCAGTACTTC; CDR3 protein: CAISELYEQYF; V gene: TRBV10-3; D gene: NA; J gene: TRBJ2-7; clone size: NA
CDR3 DNA: TGTGCCAGTAGGGGACAGGGGAGGCAGCCCCAGCATTTT; CDR3 protein: CASRGQGRQPQHF; V gene: TRBV19; D gene: TRBD1; J gene: TRBJ1-5; clone size: NA
CDR3 DNA: TGTGCCATCAGTACGACAGGGGAGGTTCAGCCCCAGCATTTT; CDR3 protein: CAISTTGEVQPQHF; V gene: TRBV10-3; D gene: TRBD1; J gene: TRBJ1-5; clone size: once
CDR3 DNA: TGTGCCAGTAGTCCCGACTTCTCCTATAATTCACCCCTCCACTTT; CDR3 protein: CASSPDFSYNSPLHF; V gene: TRBV19; D gene: NA; J gene: TRBJ1-6; clone size: NA
CDR3 DNA: TGCGCCAGCAGCTGGGCTCATGATTCACCCCTCCACTTT; CDR3 protein: CASSWAHDSPLHF; V gene: TRBV5-1; D gene: NA; J gene: TRBJ1-6; clone size: NA
CDR3 DNA: TGCAGCGTTGTGGGAGGGGTTAAGGACACCGGGGAGCTGTTTTTT; CDR3 protein: CSVVGGVKDTGELFF; V gene: TRBV29-1; D gene: TRBD2; J gene: TRBJ2-2; clone size: NA
CDR3 DNA: TGTGCCAGCAGCTTACGTGGAGAGGAGATTAGACCCCTCCACTTT; CDR3 protein: CASSLRGEEIRPLHF; V gene: TRBV13; D gene: NA; J gene: TRBJ1-6; clone size: once
CDR3 DNA: TGTGCCAGTAGTCCCTCCGATAAGCGACCTGGCGAGCAGTACTTC; CDR3 protein: CASSPSDKRPGEQYF; V gene: TRBV19; D gene: NA; J gene: TRBJ2-7; clone size: NA
CDR3 DNA: TGTGCCAGCAGTCCCCCAGGGGGCGGGTATGGCTACACCTTC; CDR3 protein: CASSPPGGGYGYTF; V gene: TRBV28; D gene: TRBD1; J gene: TRBJ1-2; clone size: once
CDR3 DNA: TGTGCCATCCGGGACACTCCTTCCGGGGAGCTGTTTTTT; CDR3 protein: CAIRDTPSGELFF; V gene: TRBV10-3; D gene: NA; J gene: TRBJ2-2; clone size: NA
CDR3 DNA: TGTGCCAGCAGCCAATTGTCCTCGTACGGTGAAAAACTGTTTTTT; CDR3 protein: CASSQLSSYGEKLFF; V gene: TRBV3-1/TRBV3-2; D gene: NA; J gene: TRBJ1-4; clone size: once
CDR3 DNA: TGTGCCAGCAGCCAAGGCACAGTCTACGAGCAGTACTTC; CDR3 protein: CASSQGTVYEQYF; V gene: TRBV14; D gene: NA; J gene: TRBJ2-7; clone size: NA
CDR3 DNA: TGTGCCACCGACAAGCGGCTCACCGGGGAGCTGTTTTTT; CDR3 protein: CATDKRLTGELFF; V gene: TRBV27; D gene: NA; J gene: TRBJ2-2; clone size: NA
CDR3 DNA: TGTGCCAGCAGCTCAAGTGACAGGGGTGATTCACCCCTCCACTTT; CDR3 protein: CASSSSDRGDSPLHF; V gene: TRBV5-4; D gene: TRBD1; J gene: TRBJ1-6; clone size: NA
CDR3 DNA: TGTGCCAGCGGGGGTACTATCTCTGGAAACACCATATATTTT; CDR3 protein: CASGGTISGNTIYF; V gene: TRBV19; D gene: NA; J gene: TRBJ1-3; clone size: NA
CDR3 DNA: TGTGCCAGCAGCGTAGAGGGACAGGGGGCTCGGGGCTACACCTTC; CDR3 protein: CASSVEGQGARGYTF; V gene: TRBV9; D gene: TRBD1; J gene: TRBJ1-2; clone size: NA
CDR3 DNA: TGTGCCAGCACGGGACAGAACACTGAAGCTTTCTTT; CDR3 protein: CASTGQNTEAFF; V gene: TRBV6-5; D gene: NA; J gene: TRBJ1-1; clone size: NA
CDR3 DNA: TGTGCCAGCAGCCAAGATCCTAGCGGGGGAGAGACCCAGTACTTC; CDR3 protein: CASSQDPSGGETQYF; V gene: TRBV4-2; D gene: TRBD2; J gene: TRBJ2-5; clone size: NA
CDR3 DNA: TGTGCCAGCTCACCGGCCTGGACCGGGACAGGGACTGAAGCTTTCTTT; CDR3 protein: CASSPAWTGTGTEAFF; V gene: TRBV18; D gene: TRBD1; J gene: TRBJ1-1; clone size: NA
CDR3 DNA: TGTGCCAGCTGCGGACAGGCGCGAGAGACCCAGTACTTC; CDR3 protein: CASCGQARETQYF; V gene: TRBV2; D gene: TRBD1; J gene: TRBJ2-5; clone size: NA
CDR3 DNA: TGTGCCAGCAGGGGCGGGGGAGACCTGGGGTCGGCCCAGTACTTC; CDR3 protein: CASRGGGDLGSAQYF; V gene: TRBV27; D gene: TRBD2; J gene: TRBJ2-5; clone size: NA
CDR3 DNA: TGTGCCAGCAGCTTGACTAGCGGGGGATTCATGAACACCGGGGAGCTGTTTTTT; CDR3 protein: CASSLTSGGFMNTGELFF; V gene: TRBV5-4; D gene: TRBD2; J gene: TRBJ2-2; clone size: once
CDR3 DNA: TGTGCCAGCAGCTTAGCTCCCGGAGCAAATGAAAAACTGTTTTTT; CDR3 protein: CASSLAPGANEKLFF; V gene: TRBV11-2; D gene: NA; J gene: TRBJ1-4; clone size: NA
CDR3 DNA: TGTGCCAGCTCCGAGTCCCCTTCCCAGCCCCAGCATTTT; CDR3 protein: CASSESPSQPQHF; V gene: TRBV3-1/TRBV3-2; D gene: NA; J gene: TRBJ1-5; clone size: NA
CDR3 DNA: TGCGCCAGCAGCCAAGAAGCCGGTCCCCAGCATTTT; CDR3 protein: CASSQEAGPQHF; V gene: TRBV4-1; D gene: NA; J gene: TRBJ1-5; clone size: NA
CDR3 DNA: TGCAGCGTTGAAGATGGGGGGTACGAGCAGTACTTC; CDR3 protein: CSVEDGGYEQYF; V gene: TRBV29-1; D gene: NA; J gene: TRBJ2-7; clone size: NA
CDR3 DNA: TGTGCCAGCAGGCCCGGTGGTTTAGGGGACACTGAAGCTTTCTTT; CDR3 protein: CASRPGGLGDTEAFF; V gene: TRBV6-5; D gene: NA; J gene: TRBJ1-1; clone size: NA
CDR3 DNA: TGTGCCAGCAGCCAAGTAGGGGCCGGGGGCAATGAGCAGTTCTTC; CDR3 protein: CASSQVGAGGNEQFF; V gene: TRBV3-1/TRBV3-2; D gene: NA; J gene: TRBJ2-1; clone size: NA
CDR3 DNA: TGTGCCAGCAGACCCCAGGGAACCCTCCAGCCCCAGCATTTT; CDR3 protein: CASRPQGTLQPQHF; V gene: TRBV6-5; D gene: NA; J gene: TRBJ1-5; clone size: NA
CDR3 DNA: TGTGCCAGCAGCTTGGGGGACAGGGGGCGGCCTGGGGCCAACGTCCTGACTTTC; CDR3 protein: CASSLGDRGRPGANVLTF; V gene: TRBV5-8; D gene: TRBD1; J gene: TRBJ2-6; clone size: NA
CDR3 DNA: TGTGCCAGCAGCCAAGAGCCGACAGCCAATGAGCAGTTCTTC; CDR3 protein: CASSQEPTANEQFF; V gene: TRBV3-1/TRBV3-2; D gene: NA; J gene: TRBJ2-1; clone size: NA
CDR3 DNA: TGTGCCAGCCAGGAGGGTGAAGAGACCCAGTACTTC; CDR3 protein: CASQEGEETQYF; V gene: TRBV28; D gene: NA; J gene: TRBJ2-5; clone size: NA
CDR3 DNA: TGTGCCAGCAGCTTGGCCGTAGGAAAGGGGAATCAGCCCCAGCATTTT; CDR3 protein: CASSLAVGKGNQPQHF; V gene: TRBV5-6; D gene: NA; J gene: TRBJ1-5; clone size: NA
CDR3 DNA: TGTGCCAGCAGCCCTGATCCGGGACTAGCGGGGGGCCGAAGGGGTTTCAATGAGCAGTTCTTC; CDR3 protein: CASSPDPGLAGGRRGFNEQFF; V gene: TRBV3-1/TRBV3-2; D gene: TRBD2; J gene: TRBJ2-1; clone size: NA
CDR3 DNA: TGTGCCGGCGACCCCGGGACAGCTGGAAACACCATATATTTT; CDR3 protein: CAGDPGTAGNTIYF; V gene: TRBV19; D gene: TRBD1; J gene: TRBJ1-3; clone size: NA
CDR3 DNA: TGTGCCAGCAGATCTACAGGGGAGTGGAAGACCCAGTACTTC; CDR3 protein: CASRSTGEWKTQYF; V gene: TRBV2; D gene: TRBD1; J gene: TRBJ2-5; clone size: NA
CDR3 DNA: TGCGCCAGCAGCTCGGTAAACAGGGGAGAGACCCAGTACTTC; CDR3 protein: CASSSVNRGETQYF; V gene: TRBV5-1; D gene: TRBD1; J gene: TRBJ2-5; clone size: NA